A single sample is the source of the 7 T cell receptor beta chains below, sequenced in a study of post-analysis software for immune sequencing data. Study-wide points: With TRBV5-6, TRBV5-1 and TRBV20-1 included, several TRBV segments were more frequent in patients than in controls.

These receptors are not linked to any known antigen. The library was made from cDNA and included unique molecular identifiers. Via MiXCR, TCRdb re-called the PCR reads, giving one row per CDR3 protein. The sample lists roughly 170,000 distinct CDR3 sequences, approximately 28% occurring once. Sequenced input: blood. These receptors originate from a girl aged 5-17 years with multiple sclerosis.

About this clonotype: Just one base apart from a much larger clone, this may be a read error. The rearrangement links TRBV7-6 to TRBJ1-1; possibly TRBD1 for D (6 bases). CDR3 length equals 16 residues. The germline CDR1 and CDR2 sequences are SGHVS and FNYEAQ. The CDR3 nucleotides are TGTGCCAGCGGCTTAGCCACAGGGAGAGGGAACACTGAAGCTTTCTTT. As protein: CASGLATGRGNTEAFF.

As regards this clonotype: The CDR3 does not close with the conserved phenylalanine or tryptophan, likely indicating a read error. The rearrangement links TRBV12-3 or TRBV12-4 to TRBJ1-1, with 8 nucleotides matching TRBD1. With 5 bases clipped from V and 3 bases from J, the junction kept 5 bases outside the gene matches. The CDR3 has 14 amino acids. CDR3 nucleotide sequence: TGTGCCAGCAGTGCCAGGGGGCGTGACACTGAAGCTTTCTTG. As protein: CASSARGRDTEAFL.

Concerning this clonotype itself: A much larger clone differs from this one at a single base, so this may be a read error. This CDR3 is CASRPGTGTGYTF. The CDR3 DNA is TGTGCCAGCAGGCCCGGGACAGGGACCGGCTACACCTTC. This sequence joins TRBV12-3 or TRBV12-4 and TRBJ1-2; the match to TRBD1 covers 9 bases. The length of the CDR3 is 13 residues. V was clipped by 6 bases and J by 8 bases; unmatched bases: 7.

This clonotype was counted at least ten times. The CDR3 sequence: CASSSGSYSYNEQFF. DNA for the CDR3: TGCGCCAGCAGCTCCGGGAGTTACTCCTACAATGAGCAGTTCTTC. The chain recombines TRBV5-1 with TRBJ2-1; maybe TRBD2 (6 bases). The CDR3 spans 15 residues. The germline gives CDR1 SGHRS, CDR2 YFSETQ. With 3 bases removed from V and 0 bases from J, the gap between germline ends came to 10 bases. The full variable domain, with the rest looked up from reference TRBV5-1 and TRBJ2-1, is KAGVTQTPRYLIKTRGQQVTLSCSPISGHRSVSWYQQTPGQGLQFLFEYFSETQRNKGNFPGRFSGRQFSNSRSEMNVSTLELGDSALYLCASSSGSYSYNEQFFGPGTRLTVL.

This clonotype was seen more than once but under ten times. A much more abundant neighbour one base away suggests this may be a read error. The chain links TRBV10-3 to TRBJ2-7, with 7 bases fitting TRBD2. The J segment lost 1 base and the V segment lost 3 bases, leaving 6 bases of the junction unmatched. This CDR3 is built from 15 residues. The germline V gene encodes CDR1 ENHRY and CDR2 SYGVKD. For the CDR3, the DNA is TGTGCCATCAGTGACAGGACTAGTTCTTCCTACGAGCAGTACTTC. The encoded protein is CAISDRTSSSYEQYF.

The chain employs TRBV27 and TRBJ2-1; 7 bases fit TRBD2. The J call may be mistaken, given a closer DNA end match to TRBJ2-7. Germline V gene sequence: CDR1 MNHEY, CDR2 SMNVEV (reference sequence). This CDR3 comprises 16 residues. CDR3 sequence: CASSLSLPSGYNEQYF. CDR3 DNA sequence: TGTGCCAGCAGTTTATCGTTACCTAGCGGATACAATGAGCAGTACTTC.

This clonotype was counted a few times. The chain is built from TRBV7-9 and TRBJ1-1, with 10 bases identical to TRBD1. This CDR3 contains 16 residues. The V gene end was trimmed by 2 bases and the J gene end by 0 bases; junction bases not matched to a gene: 3. Germline values: CDR1 SEHNR, CDR2 FQNEAQ (reference sequence). The CDR3 region has the DNA TGTGCCAGCAGCTTAAGGGACAGGGGACTGAACACTGAAGCTTTCTTT. Translated: CASSLRDRGLNTEAFF.